The next 29 T cell receptor beta chains were all read from a single sample in a study of T cell clonality in common variable immunodeficiency. Assay: immunoSEQ multiplex PCR; the TCRdb copy retains only in-frame clones and omits some. The sample contains about 52,000 clones, none of them singletons. Material: peripheral blood mononuclear cells. These TCRs come from a person aged 18 to 75 in good health.

Ten or more counts support this clone. The CDR3 sequence: CSAELWDRGFDNEKLFF. CDR3 DNA (partial): TGCAGTGCCGAGCTATGGGACAGGGGCTTTGATAATGAAAAA. The chain couples TRBV20-1 to TRBJ1-4, with 10 bases lining up with TRBD1. Read data end 3 residues before the CDR3 end; the end is taken from the germline J gene. This CDR3 comprises 17 residues. Per germline, CDR1 DFQATT and CDR2 SNEGSKA (reference sequence). J was trimmed by 4 bases and V by 6 bases; bases with no gene match: 14.

This clone showed up just a few times. The DNA ends 3 residues before the CDR3 does, and the rest of the CDR3 is filled in from the germline J gene. The chain recombines TRBV6-2 or TRBV6-3 with TRBJ2-1; 7 bases line up with TRBD2. Unmatched junction bases numbered 1, after V lost 0 bases and J lost 2 bases. There are 15 residues in the CDR3. Germline CDR1 is MNHEY and CDR2 is SVGEGT. The covered CDR3 bases are TGTGCCAGCAGTTACTCGGGGGGGGCCTACAATGAG. Protein: CASSYSGGAYNE. In full, the CDR3 is CASSYSGGAYNEQFF.

This clone was observed at least ten times. The read terminates 3 residues ahead of where the CDR3 ends, so the germline J gene completes it. The genes are TRBV6-2 or TRBV6-3 and TRBJ2-3; the D gene is possibly TRBD1 (6 bases). This CDR3 spans 13 amino acids. In germline, CDR1 is MNHEY, CDR2 SVGEGT. The germline V and J ends were trimmed by 9 bases and 2 bases, with 12 bases remaining between them. The CDR3 bases that were read are TGTGCCAGTGTCCGGACAGTCACAGATACG. This sequence encodes CASVRTVTDT. From start to end, the CDR3 is CASVRTVTDTQYF.

Of note for this clone: The read is 3 residues too short to cover the CDR3 end, so that end is filled in from the germline J gene. The V and J genes are TRBV2 and TRBJ1-2, with a weak D call TRBD1 (6 bases). Germline loops: CDR1 SNHLY, CDR2 FYNNEI. The CDR3 consists of 13 residues. The chain's CDR3 is CASSEGGLRGYTF. The covered CDR3 bases are TGTGCCAGCAGTGAAGGGGGGCTCCGCGGC. Combining the CDR3 with reference TRBV2 and TRBJ1-2 gives the whole variable domain EPEVTQTPSHQVTQMGQEVILRCVPISNHLYFYWYRQILGQKVEFLVSFYNNEISEKSEIFDDQFSVERPDGSNFTLKIRSTKLEDSAMYFCASSEGGLRGYTFGSGTRLTVV.

This clone has more than one count but fewer than ten. The CDR3 is cut off 3 residues early in the read; its end comes from the germline J gene. The V gene is TRBV5-4, the J gene TRBJ2-7; the D gene is possibly TRBD2 (5 bases). The germline V gene encodes CDR1 SGHNT and CDR2 YYREEE (reference sequence). This CDR3 is 13 amino acids long. V was trimmed by 2 bases and J by 3 bases, leaving 9 bases between them. CDR3: CASSFSEGYEQYF. CDR3 DNA (partial): TGTGCCAGCAGCTTCTCTGAGGGCTACGAG.

This clone was counted between two and nine times. The CDR3 end lies 3 residues beyond the end of the read and is filled in from the germline J gene. The rearrangement links TRBV6-2 or TRBV6-3 to TRBJ1-5, with D tentatively TRBD1 (5 bases). Trimming removed 0 bases from V and 6 bases from J, with 15 bases in between. The CDR3 has 16 residues. Per germline, CDR1 MNHEY and CDR2 SVGEGT. CDR3 sequence: CASSYSHDRGLQPQHF. The CDR3 bases that were read are TGTGCCAGCAGTTACTCCCATGACAGAGGGCTTCAGCCC.

The table lists this clone with many counts. The CDR3 end lies 3 residues beyond the end of the read and is filled in from the germline J gene. The gene calls are TRBV20-1 and TRBJ1-5, with D perhaps TRBD1 (5 bases). There are 15 residues in the CDR3. CDR1 is DFQATT, CDR2 SNEGSKA, per germline (reference sequence). The V and J ends lost 0 bases and 9 bases respectively, with 18 bases between them. Incomplete CDR3 DNA: TGCAGTGCTAGAGAGGGCGGGGGGGAGTCCCGGCCC. It translates to CSAREGGGESRP. The full CDR3 sequence reads CSAREGGGESRPQHF.

This clone was counted only a few times. The DNA ends 3 residues before the CDR3 does, and the rest of the CDR3 is filled in from the germline J gene. The chain uses TRBV7-6 and TRBJ1-1, with no clear D. Germline CDR1 SGHVS, CDR2 FNYEAQ. CDR3 length: 16 residues. V gave up 1 base and J gave up 4 bases, with 16 bases separating them. Incomplete CDR3 DNA: TGTGCCAGCAGCTTAGAGGGAGAGCCGGGGAGCACTGAA. Its translation: CASSLEGEPGSTE. The entire CDR3 sequence reads CASSLEGEPGSTEAFF.

This clone was counted at least ten times. The CDR3 end falls 3 residues outside the read, so it is completed with the germline J gene. The chain links TRBV19 to TRBJ1-3, with D perhaps matching TRBD1 (6 bases). V lost 9 bases and J 1 base, leaving 10 bases between the germline ends. The CDR3 loop spans 13 amino acids. From germline, CDR1 is LNHDA and CDR2 SQIVND (reference sequence). CDR3 DNA (partial): TGTGCCAGCCAGCAGGGGTCTGGAAACACC. Protein sequence: CASQQGSGNT. The whole CDR3 sequence is CASQQGSGNTIYF.

This clone occurred many times. Read data end 3 residues before the CDR3 end; the end is taken from the germline J gene. The rearrangement joins TRBV5-4 to TRBJ2-3; 11 nucleotides line up with TRBD2. V shed 6 bases and J 4 bases; nucleotides not matched to a gene: 7. CDR3 length: 15 residues. Germline V gene data show CDR1 as SGHNT and CDR2 as YYREEE (reference sequence). The sequenced CDR3 bases are TGTGCCAGCACCATACTAGCGGGAGTGGCAGATACG. This gives the protein CASTILAGVADT. The whole CDR3 reads CASTILAGVADTQYF.

This clone was seen many times. Partial CDR3 DNA: TGCAGTGCTAGAGGTTTTTCGGTCGGGGGACAGGGGCCCTATGGC. Amino acid sequence: CSARGFSVGGQGPYG. The entire CDR3 is CSARGFSVGGQGPYGYTF. The chain is built from TRBV20-1 and TRBJ1-2, with TRBD1 identical over 10 bases. Sequencing ends 3 residues short of the CDR3 end; the germline J gene provides the rest. The CDR3 totals 18 residues. The V and J ends lost 1 base and 4 bases, in that order; junction bases with no gene match: 15. CDR1 and CDR2 (germline): DFQATT, SNEGSKA (reference sequence).

There are many counts of this clone. The read gets to within 3 residues of the CDR3 end, and the germline J gene fills in the rest. The J gene is TRBJ1-1, the V gene TRBV7-6; TRBD1 matches at 10 bases. The CDR3 consists of 17 residues. Germline V gives CDR1 SGHVS, CDR2 FNYEAQ. With 5 bases clipped from V and 1 base from J, the junction kept 10 bases outside the gene matches. The sequenced part of the CDR3 DNA is TGTGCCAGCAGCCACAGACAGGGGGCGAGTAGGAACACTGAA. It specifies CASSHRQGASRNTE. The CDR3 as a whole reads CASSHRQGASRNTEAFF.

This clone occurred a few times. The read finishes 3 residues shy of the CDR3 end, and the germline J gene is used to complete it. The chain is built from TRBV7-9 and TRBJ1-1, with D perhaps matching TRBD1 (5 bases). This CDR3 has 15 residues. Germline CDR1 and CDR2: SEHNR and FQNEAQ (reference sequence). This CDR3 is CASSSSGGTFYEAFF. The part of the CDR3 DNA that was read is TGTGCCAGCAGCTCTAGCGGGGGGACTTTCTACGAG.

In this sample, this clone turned up many times. The read stops 3 residues short of the end of the CDR3; the missing end is completed from the germline J gene. The chain has TRBV7-3 and TRBJ2-3, with D perhaps matching TRBD1 (6 bases). The germline V gene encodes CDR1 SGHTA and CDR2 FQGTGA. This CDR3 spans 13 amino acids. CDR3 DNA (partial): TGTGCCAGCAGCTTAACCCACAGGGAGACG. This codes for CASSLTHRET. The CDR3, in full, reads CASSLTHRETQYF.

In its sample, this clone was seen many times. The read ends 3 residues shy of where the CDR3 ends; the end is completed using the germline J gene. The rearrangement uses TRBV7-9 and TRBJ2-3, with D hard to call. CDR3 length: 12 residues. V gave up 8 bases and J gave up 4 bases, with 10 bases separating them. Germline V gene data show CDR1 as SEHNR and CDR2 as FQNEAQ (reference sequence). Incomplete CDR3 DNA: TGTGCCAGCGAAGAGCACCCAGATACG. It is translated as CASEEHPDT. The whole CDR3 is CASEEHPDTQYF.

Notes on this clone: Coverage ceases 3 residues before the CDR3 finishes, and the germline J gene fills in the end. V usage is TRBV19 and J usage is TRBJ1-5; D gene uncertain. V was shortened by 3 bases and J by 4 bases, with 13 bases between the two germline ends. Germline lookup yields CDR1 LNHDA and CDR2 SQIVND (reference sequence). This CDR3 comprises 15 residues. This CDR3 reads CASSIGLFANQPQHF. The CDR3 DNA, read in part, is TGTGCCAGTAGTATTGGACTATTTGCTAATCAGCCC.

Of note for this clone: The CDR3 goes on 3 residues after the read ends, and that part is filled in from the germline J gene. V usage is TRBV19 and J usage is TRBJ1-2, with TRBD1 identical over 9 bases. Germline loops: CDR1 LNHDA, CDR2 SQIVND (reference sequence). The CDR3 totals 15 residues. The sequenced part of the CDR3 DNA is TGTGCCAGTAGTATCAGACAGGGGGGCTACAATGAC. Amino acid sequence: CASSIRQGGYND. The complete CDR3 sequence is CASSIRQGGYNDYTF.

There are many counts of this clone. Incomplete CDR3 DNA: TGTGCCAGCAGCCCCTCTAGCGCGAGCTCCTACAATGAG. Its translation: CASSPSSASSYNE. In full, the CDR3 reads CASSPSSASSYNEQFF. The genes are TRBV7-6 and TRBJ2-1; possibly TRBD2 for D (6 bases). The missing CDR3 end, 3 residues past where the read stops, is filled in from the germline J gene. Germline V lookup: CDR1 SGHVS, CDR2 FNYEAQ. CDR3 length: 16 residues. The ends were cut back, 5 bases at V and 0 bases at J, with 14 bases in the middle.

The table lists this clone with many counts. Coverage ceases 3 residues before the CDR3 finishes, and the germline J gene fills in the end. The chain has TRBV12-3 or TRBV12-4 and TRBJ2-3, with 11 positions matching TRBD2. The CDR3 sequence is 16 residues long. Germline trimming cut 5 bases from V and 5 bases from J; bases unmatched to any gene: 9. CDR3 sequence: CASSPHSGGAEDTQYF. CDR3 DNA (partial): TGTGCCAGCAGTCCCCATAGCGGGGGGGCGGAAGATACG.

This clone appeared many times. CDR3 residues: CASRLSFSYEQYF. The CDR3 bases that were read are TGTGCCAGCCGGTTGTCCTTCTCCTACGAG. The gene calls are TRBV11-2 and TRBJ2-7; D unresolved. Read data end 3 residues before the CDR3 end; the end is taken from the germline J gene. Germline V gives CDR1 SGHAT, CDR2 FQNNGV. The CDR3 is 13 amino acids. The ends were cut back, 8 bases at V and 0 bases at J, with 11 bases in the middle.

Remarks on this clone: A junction boundary mismatches the germline segment, possibly from a read error. The CDR3 goes on 3 residues after the read ends, and that part is filled in from the germline J gene. This sequence joins TRBV7-9 and TRBJ2-7, with 7 nucleotides matching TRBD1. The CDR3 is 13 residues long. Per germline, CDR1 SEHNR and CDR2 FQNEAQ (reference sequence). The CDR3 sequence is CSSSPGTAYEQYF. The sequenced CDR3 bases are TGTTCCAGCAGCCCGGGGACAGCCTACGAG.

This clone came up many times. Coverage ceases 3 residues before the CDR3 finishes, and the germline J gene fills in the end. This sample includes further DNA sequences coding for the same CDR3. The V gene is TRBV29-1, the J gene TRBJ1-2, with TRBD1 as a possible D gene (6 bases). Germline V gives CDR1 SQVTM, CDR2 ANQGSEA. With 2 bases removed from V and 2 bases from J, the gap between germline ends came to 12 bases. This CDR3 comprises 14 residues. The sequenced part of the CDR3 DNA is TGCAGCGTTGAAACAGGGACGGCAAACTATGGC. Translating gives CSVETGTANYG. The whole CDR3 protein reads CSVETGTANYGYTF.

This clone was detected a few times. Partial CDR3 DNA: TGTGCCAGCAGTGACCTCATAGCGGGGGGTAGCACAGATACG. Translating gives CASSDLIAGGSTDT. The whole CDR3 is CASSDLIAGGSTDTQYF. The chain couples TRBV2 to TRBJ2-3; 10 nucleotides match TRBD2. From the germline J gene comes the end of the CDR3, since the read stops 3 residues before it. The junction had 6 bases not matched to a gene; V was cut back by 3 bases and J by 0 bases. The germline gives CDR1 SNHLY, CDR2 FYNNEI. The CDR3 has 17 amino acids. The whole variable domain, remainder taken from reference TRBV2 and TRBJ2-3, is EPEVTQTPSHQVTQMGQEVILRCVPISNHLYFYWYRQILGQKVEFLVSFYNNEISEKSEIFDDQFSVERPDGSNFTLKIRSTKLEDSAMYFCASSDLIAGGSTDTQYFGPGTRLTVL.

This clone came up many times. With the read ending 3 residues before the CDR3 end, the germline J gene is used to fill in that end. The V and J genes are TRBV20-1 and TRBJ1-2; D possibly corresponds to TRBD1 (5 bases). Germline V CDR1 and CDR2: DFQATT, SNEGSKA (reference sequence). V was shortened by 0 bases and J by 6 bases, with 20 bases between the two germline ends. This CDR3 region has 16 residues. The chain's CDR3 is CSARDREGSPRDGYTF. Incomplete CDR3 DNA: TGCAGTGCTAGAGATCGGGAGGGGTCGCCACGGGATGGC.

This clone was picked up many times. The read ends 3 residues shy of where the CDR3 ends; the end is completed using the germline J gene. V and J are TRBV20-1 and TRBJ2-2; 11 nucleotides agree with TRBD2. CDR1 is DFQATT, CDR2 SNEGSKA, per germline (reference sequence). V lost 5 bases, J lost 3 bases, and 5 bases stayed unmatched. The CDR3 contains 15 residues. This CDR3 is CSADPGLADTGELFF. The sequenced part of the CDR3 DNA is TGCAGTGCTGACCCGGGACTAGCGGACACCGGGGAG.

This clone has at least ten counts. Read coverage stops 3 residues before the CDR3 terminus; the germline J gene supplies the remainder. The chain employs TRBV6-1 and TRBJ1-2, with TRBD1 matching 10 bases. Trimming cost V 3 bases and J 3 bases; bases outside gene matches: 4. The length of the CDR3 is 15 residues. Germline V gives CDR1 MNHNS, CDR2 SASEGT. Partial CDR3 DNA: TGTGCCAGCAGTGACAGGACAGGGGGTGACTATGGC. The encoded protein is CASSDRTGGDYG. The full-length CDR3 reads as CASSDRTGGDYGYTF.

This clone was seen at least ten times. With the read ending 3 residues before the CDR3 end, the germline J gene is used to fill in that end. V gene TRBV7-6 combines with J gene TRBJ2-1; 7 nucleotides agree with TRBD1. The CDR3 length is 16 residues. The germline V gene encodes CDR1 SGHVS and CDR2 FNYEAQ. V was pared by 1 base and J by 0 bases, with 3 bases of the junction left unmatched. The CDR3 sequence: CASSLGGQFSYNEQFF. Incomplete CDR3 DNA: TGTGCCAGCAGCTTAGGGGGACAGTTCTCCTACAATGAG.

At least ten counts were recorded for this clone. An end of the junction does not agree with germline; a read error may underlie this. The CDR3 end lies 3 residues beyond the end of the read and is filled in from the germline J gene. The V gene is TRBV4-2, the J gene TRBJ2-5; 7 positions match TRBD1. CDR1 is LGHNA and CDR2 is YNFKEQ in the germline V gene. CDR3 length equals 14 residues. The CDR3 reads CASSPRTGRETQYF. The CDR3 bases that were read are TGCGCCAGCAGCCCACGGACAGGACGTGAGACC.

This clone has ten or more counts. The CDR3 end falls 3 residues outside the read, so it is completed with the germline J gene. The chain has TRBV18 and TRBJ2-3, with D possibly matching TRBD1 (7 bases). Germline assignment: CDR1 KGHSH and CDR2 LQKENI. The germline V and J ends were trimmed by 0 bases and 4 bases, with 14 bases remaining between them. The CDR3 length is 16 residues. The CDR3 loop reads CASSPPFGGGADTQYF. The CDR3 bases that were read are TGTGCCAGCTCACCACCGTTTGGAGGGGGCGCAGATACG.